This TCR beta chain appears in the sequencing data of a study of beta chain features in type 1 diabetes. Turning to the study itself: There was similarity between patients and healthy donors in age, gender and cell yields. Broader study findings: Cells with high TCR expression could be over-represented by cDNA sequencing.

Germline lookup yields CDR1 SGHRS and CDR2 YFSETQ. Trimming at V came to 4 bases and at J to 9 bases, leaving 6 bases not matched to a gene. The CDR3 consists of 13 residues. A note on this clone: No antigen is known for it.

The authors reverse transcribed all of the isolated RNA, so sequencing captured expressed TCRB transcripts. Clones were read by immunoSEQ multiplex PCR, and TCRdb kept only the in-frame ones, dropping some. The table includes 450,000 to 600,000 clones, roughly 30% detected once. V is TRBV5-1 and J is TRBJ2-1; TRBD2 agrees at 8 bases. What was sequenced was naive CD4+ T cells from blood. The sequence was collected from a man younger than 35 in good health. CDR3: CASSPSGSSEQFF. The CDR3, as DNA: TGCGCCAGCAGCCCCAGCGGGAGTAGTGAGCAGTTCTTC. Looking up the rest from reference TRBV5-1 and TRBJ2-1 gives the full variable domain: KAGVTQTPRYLIKTRGQQVTLSCSPISGHRSVSWYQQTPGQGLQFLFEYFSETQRNKGNFPGRFSGRQFSNSRSEMNVSTLELGDSALYLCASSPSGSSEQFFGPGTRLTVL.